This T cell receptor (beta chain) was documented in a study of T-cell memory formation after mild COVID-19. J gave up 2 bases and V 5 bases, and 14 bases lay outside the gene matches. The CDR3 has 18 residues. CDR1 and CDR2 (germline): SEHNR, FQNEAQ (reference sequence). TCRdb reprocessed the 5' RACE reads via MiXCR and lists one record per CDR3 protein. This table has about 150,000 distinct CDR3 sequences, approximately 25% appearing once. This clonotype has more than one count but fewer than ten. The chain joins TRBV7-9 to TRBJ2-1; 8 positions match TRBD2. The clonotype was recovered from an adult woman who had mild COVID-19 (a few samples of this study predate the infection). Cell type and time point are not known. Source material: PBMCs or a T cell subset sorted from them (not recorded which). The CDR3 is CASSQGFISGRAYNEQFF. The CDR3 DNA sequence: TGTGCCAGCAGCCAGGGGTTTATAAGCGGGAGAGCCTACAATGAGCAGTTCTTC.